This TCR beta chain was found in a study of cytomegalovirus exposure and HLA in healthy donors (dated by TCRdb to about 2017). Turning to the overall study: An earlier analysis of around 600 of the donors reported 276 Gb of sequence data and some 120 million unique TCR beta sequences from about 179 million T cells. An early release covering roughly 600 HLA-typed donors comprised about 300 gigabases of sequencing data and tens of millions of unique TCR sequences. Among the roughly 390 genotyped donors, 75% to 90% belonged to the genetic ancestry cluster associated with self-reported Caucasian donors. The study was designed to test whether signatures of past pathogen exposure could be identified by cataloging public T cell receptors. The T cell repertoires of roughly 660 subjects were profiled by immunosequencing and related to cytomegalovirus serostatus. A separate validation cohort of some 130 different subjects was used in addition to the 666-subject first cohort. To predict cytomegalovirus infection status, the study brought together high-throughput TCR immunosequencing, statistical association of individual TCRs with disease status, and machine learning. In a later analysis, previously published TCR beta repertoires from 666 donors were re-analyzed and high-resolution HLA genotyping was added so that TCR occurrence patterns could be studied. Rather than drawing on any new phenotypic data, the later analysis identified candidate immune exposures from TCR beta sequences and the way those sequences occurred across donors. To decide whether each TCR beta V gene segment behaved as functional or pseudogenic, an earlier analysis of approximately 600 of the donors relied on high-throughput TCR beta sequencing. Donor age, sex, ethnicity and CMV serostatus were collected together with the repertoire data. In a later genetic analysis, genome-wide SNP genotypes for about 65% of the roughly 670 donors were used, and that subset was treated as a discovery cohort. All discovery cohort repertoires had been generated using a single sequencing platform. HLA typing covered class I and class II loci at four-digit resolution. Typing coverage varied by locus: about 629-630 donors for A, B, C, DRB1 and DQB1; roughly 510 for DQA1; about 590 for DPA1; roughly 450 for DPB1. Roughly 5 DR-DQ haplotypes were handled as single units for association and clustering, since linkage in the cohort was strong. On average, around 240,000 unique TCR beta nucleotide sequences were sequenced per donor among 398 genotyped donors of the cohort, with roughly 18% of those sequences being non-productive.

Measured from the cysteine to the phenylalanine, the CDR3 is 11 residues long. The entry retains the CDR3 DNA only, 33 bases that are in frame from base 1. Reading the germline V gene gives CDR1 MDHEN and CDR2 SYDVKM. V sheds 5 bases and J sheds 3 bases, leaving 3 bases between their ends. The research as a whole found: A later analysis reported that several top co-occurrence clusters appeared linked to parvovirus B19, influenza, CMV and Epstein-Barr virus. Linkage disequilibrium might explain the correlated functional status among segregating V segments, but an unknown experimental factor could not be excluded. Because counts were too low, about 18 rarely observed V segments, including chromosome 9 orphons, were left out of the earlier analysis of 500 to 650 of the donors. A further reported finding was that TCR beta sequences accurately predicted the HLA-A and HLA-B alleles for most subjects in the first cohort. Some IMGT-functional V segments, including TRBV6-2 and TRBV6-3, could not be distinguished by the 87-base-pair reads and were therefore excluded. A cluster of highly shared sequence variants was judged likely to represent a technical artifact of the sequencing pipeline. It was suggested by the authors that the approach could potentially be generalized to other disease states and immunological phenotypes. Immune exposure information for the cohort was limited to CMV serostatus. Most TCR sequences were observed very rarely across donors, whereas some public TCRs were present in many individuals. This cohort had only TCR beta chains sequenced, and the lack of alpha or paired-chain data limited which features could be detected. In an earlier analysis of fewer than 700 of the donors, most TCR beta V segments appeared in productive rearrangements about 87% or about 30% of the time, broadly matching IMGT annotations. According to a later analysis, most CMV-associated TCR beta chains appeared to be HLA-restricted, and the HLA associations seemed to be driven largely by CMV exposure. Compared with the roughly 670-donor mean, donors in an Asian-associated ancestry cluster had fewer N-insertions in productive TCRs, according to a later genetic analysis. A later analysis found that TCR association rates varied across HLA loci, with DRB1 alleles showing the most associated TCRs and HLA-C alleles the fewest. In a later genetic analysis, a missense DCLRE1C variant was associated with V-gene and J-gene trimming of TCR beta chains, and the association was replicated in an independent cohort. Sequencing depth was assumed to be roughly uniform across donors in the presence/absence analyses, though that assumption may not hold. When HLA alleles, especially DR and DQ, strongly co-occurred, TCR associations were difficult to assign to individual alleles. Because some donors lacked HLA typing at each locus, the association tests relied only on the typed subset. Three of the identified cytomegalovirus-associated TCR beta chains were confirmed in vitro to be specific for cytomegalovirus antigens. Cytomegalovirus status was reported to be diagnosed by the classifier with high specificity and sensitivity in both the original and validation cohorts. In the study, 164 TCR beta chains were listed as associated with cytomegalovirus. Specific HLA alleles were associated with 16,951 TCR beta sequences at a false discovery rate of 0.05 in a later analysis. In a later analysis, HLA-associated TCR beta chains were found to be more clonally expanded and to have lower generation probabilities than equally common non-associated chains.

The cohort consisted of 666 healthy bone marrow donors. Cohort members were all nominally healthy when sampled, although unrecorded immune exposures were likely present. The donor tested CMV seropositive and was one of the 289 seropositive cohort members. A peripheral blood sample was collected from each donor, and TCR beta sequencing was performed on peripheral blood mononuclear cells. Genomic DNA was extracted from the blood cell samples with the Qiagen DNeasy Blood Extraction Kit. Libraries were built with the immunoSEQ multiplex PCR assay. A mixture of 60 forward primers for TCR Vbeta segments and 13 reverse primers for TCR Jbeta segments was used in the multiplex PCR. The CDR3 region of rearranged TCR beta genes was amplified from genomic DNA with a multiplex PCR assay. Amplified TCR beta libraries were sequenced as 87-base-pair reads on the Illumina HiSeq System. The authors' pipeline ran thus. In a later analysis, tens of millions of unique TCR beta chains were counted across the 500 to 850 repertoires, and roughly 11 million of these chains were shared by at least two donors. A nearest-neighbor algorithm error-corrected the raw reads and collapsed the reads into unique sequences, merging closely related sequences to remove PCR and sequencing errors. Alignment of CDR3 sequences to IMGT reference sequences was used to assign V, D and J gene segments. Each retained sequence needed at least a six-nucleotide match to both a V gene segment and a J gene segment. A rearrangement counted as productive if the CDR3 had no stop codons and remained in frame with V and J, and every other rearrangement counted as non-productive. CDR3 was defined according to IMGT convention as the region running from the second conserved V-encoded cysteine to the conserved J-encoded phenylalanine. The earlier analysis of roughly 590 of the donors excluded sequences that lacked an unambiguous match to a single V gene segment. In an earlier analysis of about 590 of the donors, a V segment was called functional when productive rearrangements were above 56.7%, and segregating when the standard deviation between donors exceeded 5%. A statistical classification framework was developed to diagnose cytomegalovirus status using the catalog of TCR beta chain sequences. A later analysis assigned V and J genes by comparing TCR nucleotide sequences with IMGT/GENE-DB human TR gene sequences. Using the TCRdist pipeline, a later analysis assigned CDR3 sequences along with most-parsimonious VDJ recombination scenarios. A later analysis defined each TCR beta chain by its CDR3 amino acid sequence plus V-gene family, and excluded reads lacking a unique V-gene family. As a way to deal with suspected cross-contamination and a sequencing artifact, a later analysis dropped more than 500 nucleotide sequences that were highly shared and had low generation probability. In a later analysis, a clonal expansion index for each public chain was calculated from normalized within-repertoire ranks of inferred template counts. A later analysis computed generation probabilities with a VDJ recombination model fitted to out-of-frame rearrangements, and checked the results against IGoR. In a later analysis, TCR-TCR, TCR-HLA and TCR-CMV co-occurrence was scored with hypergeometric tests, and a repertoire-size bias correction was applied to TCR pairs. To estimate false discovery rates, a later analysis permuted the HLA or CMV assignments 20 times. A later analysis grouped co-occurring TCRs with DBSCAN, adding TCRdist sequence similarity when clustering within HLA-allele-positive subsets. Co-occurrence clustering excluded repertoires with fewer than 30,000 or more than 120,000 public chains, plus five with anomalous nucleotide sharing. TCRdb provides this immuneACCESS table in a form limited to in-frame rearrangements. Some clones are lacking; in checked studies, under half of them reflect an unresolved V gene, and why the rest are absent is not known. The V and J calls and the clone size are those of that table, but D and trimming were determined from the DNA. The table for this sample lists over 100,000 clones. Under 7% of the sample comes from the top ten.

Turning to this clone: The antigen this receptor binds is unknown.

Rearrangement joined TRBV28 to TRBJ2-3, with the D gene not clear enough to name. Specimen: PBMCs. This sequence was found in a man aged 40-50 years in good health and CMV-seropositive. Here the CDR3 is given as CASSPTDTQYF. The DNA reads as follows: TGTGCCAGCAGTCCTACAGATACGCAGTATTTT.